This TCR beta chain was observed in a study of shared clonotypes between healthy human individuals. Assay: immunoSEQ multiplex PCR; the TCRdb copy retains only in-frame clones and omits some. The profile covers hundreds of thousands of clones, with approximately 73% appearing a single time and 1.5% to 2% taken by the ten largest. The CDR3 length is 11 residues. The germline V gene encodes CDR1 DFQATT and CDR2 SNEGSKA (reference sequence). The V gene lost 6 bases and the J gene lost 3 bases, with 5 bases spanning the gap. This clone was seen only once. The chain is built from TRBV20-1 and TRBJ2-2; D remains ambiguous. This receptor was taken from a woman aged 30 to 39 in good health. The sample was memory CD4+ T cells sorted from blood. Sample subset: CD45RA-negative fraction. CDR3 DNA sequence: TGCAGTGCGAGGCACACCGGGGAGCTGTTTTTT. Protein: CSARHTGELFF.